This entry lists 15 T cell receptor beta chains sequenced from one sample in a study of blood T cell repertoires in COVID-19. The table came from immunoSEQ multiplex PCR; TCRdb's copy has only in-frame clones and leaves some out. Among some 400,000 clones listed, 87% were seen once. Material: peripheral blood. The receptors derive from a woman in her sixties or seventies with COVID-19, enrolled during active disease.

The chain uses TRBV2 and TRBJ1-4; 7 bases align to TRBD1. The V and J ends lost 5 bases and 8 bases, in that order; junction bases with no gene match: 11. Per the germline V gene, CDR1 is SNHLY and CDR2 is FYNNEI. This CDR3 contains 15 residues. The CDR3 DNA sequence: TGTGCCAGCAGTACCGGTCAGGGGGTCAACGAAAAACTGTTTTTT. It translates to CASSTGQGVNEKLFF.

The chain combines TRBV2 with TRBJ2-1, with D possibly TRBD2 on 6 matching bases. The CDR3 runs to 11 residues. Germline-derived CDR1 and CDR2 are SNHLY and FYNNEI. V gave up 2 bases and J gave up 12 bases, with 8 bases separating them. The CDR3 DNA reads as TGTGCCAGCAGTGAAATGGGGGGGCAGTTCTTC. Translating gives CASSEMGGQFF.

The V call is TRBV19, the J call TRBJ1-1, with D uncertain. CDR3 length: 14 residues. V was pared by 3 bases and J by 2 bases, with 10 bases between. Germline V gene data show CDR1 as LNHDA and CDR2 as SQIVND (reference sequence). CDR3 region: CASSISGGNTEAFF. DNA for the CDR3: TGTGCCAGTAGTATTTCCGGCGGAAACACTGAAGCTTTCTTT.

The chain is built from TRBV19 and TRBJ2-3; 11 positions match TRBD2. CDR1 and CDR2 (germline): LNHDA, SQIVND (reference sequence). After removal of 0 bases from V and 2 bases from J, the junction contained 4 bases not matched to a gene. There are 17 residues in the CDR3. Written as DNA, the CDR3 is TGTGCCAGTAGTATAGATATAGCGGGAGGGAACACAGATACGCAGTATTTT. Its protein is CASSIDIAGGNTDTQYF.

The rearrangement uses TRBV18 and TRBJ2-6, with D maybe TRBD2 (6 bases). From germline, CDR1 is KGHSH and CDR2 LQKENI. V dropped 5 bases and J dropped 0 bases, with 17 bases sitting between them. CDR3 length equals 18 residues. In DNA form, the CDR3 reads TGTGCCAGCTCATTAAATCAACGGGGAGGCTCTGGGGCCAACGTCCTGACTTTC. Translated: CASSLNQRGGSGANVLTF.

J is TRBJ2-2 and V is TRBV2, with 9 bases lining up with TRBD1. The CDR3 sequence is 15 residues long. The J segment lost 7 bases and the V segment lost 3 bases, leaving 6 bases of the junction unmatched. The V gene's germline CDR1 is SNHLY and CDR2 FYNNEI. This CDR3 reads CASSDRRTGDGELFF. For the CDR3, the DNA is TGTGCCAGCAGTGACAGAAGGACAGGGGACGGGGAGCTGTTTTTT.

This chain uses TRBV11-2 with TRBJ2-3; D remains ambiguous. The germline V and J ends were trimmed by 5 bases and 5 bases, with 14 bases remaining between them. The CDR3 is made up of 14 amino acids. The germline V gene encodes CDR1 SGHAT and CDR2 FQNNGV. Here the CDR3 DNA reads TGTGCCAGCAGCATCAACCCCTCCAGAGATACGCAGTATTTT. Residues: CASSINPSRDTQYF.

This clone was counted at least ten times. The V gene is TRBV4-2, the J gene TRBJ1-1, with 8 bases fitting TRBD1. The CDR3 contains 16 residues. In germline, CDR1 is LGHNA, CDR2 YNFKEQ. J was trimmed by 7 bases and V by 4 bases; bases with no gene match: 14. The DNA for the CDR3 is TGTGCCAGCAGCCCCCAGGGGGCAGGGGCTCTTATTGAAGCTTTCTTT. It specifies CASSPQGAGALIEAFF.

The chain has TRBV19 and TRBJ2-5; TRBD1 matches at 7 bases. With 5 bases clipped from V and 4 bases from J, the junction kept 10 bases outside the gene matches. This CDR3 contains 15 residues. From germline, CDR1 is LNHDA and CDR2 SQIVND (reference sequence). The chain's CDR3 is CASSLWTGQTETQYF. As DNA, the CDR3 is TGTGCCAGTAGTCTTTGGACAGGCCAAACAGAGACCCAGTACTTC.

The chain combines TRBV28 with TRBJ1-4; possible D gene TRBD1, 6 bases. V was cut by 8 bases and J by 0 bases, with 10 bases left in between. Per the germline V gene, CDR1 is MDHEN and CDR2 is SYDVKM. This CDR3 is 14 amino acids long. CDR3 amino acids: CASRRGATNEKLFF. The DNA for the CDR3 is TGTGCCAGCCGCAGGGGTGCAACTAATGAAAAACTGTTTTTT.

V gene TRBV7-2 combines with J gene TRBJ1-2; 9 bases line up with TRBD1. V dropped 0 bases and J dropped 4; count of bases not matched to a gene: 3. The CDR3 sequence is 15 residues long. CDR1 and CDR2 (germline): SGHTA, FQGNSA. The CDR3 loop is CASSLAGTGSYGYTF. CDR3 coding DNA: TGTGCCAGCAGCTTAGCGGGGACAGGGAGCTATGGCTACACCTTC.

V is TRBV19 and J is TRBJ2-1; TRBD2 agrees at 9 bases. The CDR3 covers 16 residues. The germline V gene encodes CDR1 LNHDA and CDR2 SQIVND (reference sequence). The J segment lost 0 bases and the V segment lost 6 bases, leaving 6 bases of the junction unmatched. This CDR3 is CASSRAGGSSYNEQFF. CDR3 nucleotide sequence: TGTGCCAGTAGCCGAGCGGGGGGAAGCTCCTACAATGAGCAGTTCTTC.

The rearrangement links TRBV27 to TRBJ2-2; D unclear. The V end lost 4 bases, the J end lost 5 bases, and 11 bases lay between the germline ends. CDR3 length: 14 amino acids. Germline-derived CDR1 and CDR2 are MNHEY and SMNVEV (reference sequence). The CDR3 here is CASSSQKYTGELFF. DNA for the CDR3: TGTGCCAGCAGTTCACAGAAATATACCGGGGAGCTGTTTTTT.

CDR3 loop: CASSQDQTSGLGFF. CDR3 DNA: TGCGCCAGCAGCCAAGATCAAACTAGCGGGTTGGGGTTCTTC. The chain employs TRBV4-1 and TRBJ2-1, with 9 bases aligning to TRBD2. Germline V lookup: CDR1 MGHRA, CDR2 YSYEKL. With 0 bases clipped from V and 15 bases from J, the junction kept 9 bases outside the gene matches. This CDR3 is built from 14 residues.

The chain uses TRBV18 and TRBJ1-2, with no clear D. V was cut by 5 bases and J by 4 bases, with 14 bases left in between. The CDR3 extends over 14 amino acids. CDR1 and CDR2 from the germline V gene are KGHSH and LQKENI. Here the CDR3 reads CASSKGDTSYGYTF. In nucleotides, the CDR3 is TGTGCCAGCTCAAAAGGAGATACTTCCTATGGCTACACCTTC.